This T cell receptor (beta chain) is drawn from a study of blood T cells in healthy people across ages. Study-level results: CMV status of donors was unknown, possibly confounding expanded clonotype changes.

Concerning this clonotype: Its specificity is not known.

Germline V gene data show CDR1 as DFQATT and CDR2 as SNEGSKA (reference sequence). J lost 7 bases, V lost 5 bases, and 16 bases had no gene match. This CDR3 contains 15 residues. With a J-beta primer mix and a sample-barcoded 5' primer, a second PCR ran about 6 to 11 cycles. Every individual sample yielded 2.5 million or more paired-end reads (each containing CDR3). A single record per CDR3 protein comes from TCRdb applying MiXCR to the 5' RACE reads. The sample records 700,000 or so distinct CDR3 sequences, 40% to 45% being singletons. The sequence derives from a man aged 80 or over in good health. The chain carries TRBV20-1 and TRBJ2-7; 8 bases are shared with TRBD2. The sequenced sample consisted of blood. CDR3 amino acids: CSASQIGGEVNEQYF. In DNA form, the CDR3 reads TGCAGTGCTTCCCAGATCGGGGGGGAGGTCAATGAGCAGTACTTC.